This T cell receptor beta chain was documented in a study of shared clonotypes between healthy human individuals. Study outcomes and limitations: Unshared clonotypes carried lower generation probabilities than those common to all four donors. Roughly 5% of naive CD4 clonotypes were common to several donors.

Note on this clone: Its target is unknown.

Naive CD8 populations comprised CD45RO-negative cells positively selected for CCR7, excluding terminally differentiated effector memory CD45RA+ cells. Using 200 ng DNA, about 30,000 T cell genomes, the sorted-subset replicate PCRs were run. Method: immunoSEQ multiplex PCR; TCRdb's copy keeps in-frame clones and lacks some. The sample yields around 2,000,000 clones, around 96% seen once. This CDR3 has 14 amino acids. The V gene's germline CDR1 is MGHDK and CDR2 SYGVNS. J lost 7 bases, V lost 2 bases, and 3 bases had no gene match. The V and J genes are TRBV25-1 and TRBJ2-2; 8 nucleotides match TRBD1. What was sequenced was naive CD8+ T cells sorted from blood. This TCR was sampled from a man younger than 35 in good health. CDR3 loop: CASSEGTGFGELFF. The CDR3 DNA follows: TGTGCCAGCAGTGAAGGGACAGGTTTCGGGGAGCTGTTTTTT.